The rows below give T cell receptor beta chains drawn from one sample of a study of T cell repertoires in cytomegalovirus infection. One entry per CDR3 protein, called by TCRdb with MiXCR from the reads. This sample has over 200,000 distinct CDR3 sequences, with approximately 15% found just once. Sequences were obtained from PBMCs. These receptors came from a human donor in good health (CMV status not recorded). Some clones in this sample may be carry-over from other donors' samples. Each CDR3 is given with its conserved first and last residue. The order of the fields is CDR3 length, V gene, J gene, clone size, D gene, CDR3 DNA, CDR3 protein. The D gene is left open where the match is weak. Only part of the rows carry a size: once, few, many, or a class if the clone is expanded.

len: 11
v_gene: TRBV27
j_gene: TRBJ1-1
abundance: many
d_gene: NA
CDR3nt: TGTGCCAGCGTGGGGAACACTGAAGCTTTCTTT
CDR3aa: CASVGNTEAFF

len: 15
v_gene: TRBV6-2/TRBV6-3
j_gene: TRBJ2-3
abundance: NA
d_gene: NA
CDR3nt: TGTGCCAGCAGTTGGCAGGGCCTTTCCACAGATACGCAGTATTTT
CDR3aa: CASSWQGLSTDTQYF

len: 15
v_gene: TRBV20-1
j_gene: TRBJ2-7
abundance: NA
d_gene: TRBD1
CDR3nt: TGCAGTGCTAGATTTGGTACAGGGGGGTCCTACGAGCAGTACTTC
CDR3aa: CSARFGTGGSYEQYF

len: 15
v_gene: TRBV11-3
j_gene: TRBJ2-2
abundance: many
d_gene: TRBD2
CDR3nt: TGTGCCAGCAGCTCTGCGGGGGTGAGCACCGGGGAGCTGTTTTTT
CDR3aa: CASSSAGVSTGELFF

len: 15
v_gene: TRBV11-3
j_gene: TRBJ1-4
abundance: NA
d_gene: NA
CDR3nt: TGTGCCAGCAGCTTATTAGTGACAGAGAATGAAAAACTGTTTTTT
CDR3aa: CASSLLVTENEKLFF

len: 14
v_gene: TRBV20-1
j_gene: TRBJ2-1
abundance: NA
d_gene: TRBD2
CDR3nt: TGCAGTGCTAGGGCCGGGACTAGCATGAATGAGCAGTTCTTC
CDR3aa: CSARAGTSMNEQFF

len: 15
v_gene: TRBV11-2
j_gene: TRBJ1-4
abundance: NA
d_gene: NA
CDR3nt: TGTGCCAGCAGCTTATCCCAGGGGTGGGGTGAAAAACTGTTTTTT
CDR3aa: CASSLSQGWGEKLFF

len: 18
v_gene: TRBV6-6
j_gene: TRBJ1-2
abundance: many
d_gene: NA
CDR3nt: TGTGCCAGCAGTTACTCGATGGAAGCACGCTCTTTTTCCTATGGCTACACCTTC
CDR3aa: CASSYSMEARSFSYGYTF

len: 14
v_gene: TRBV12-3/TRBV12-4
j_gene: TRBJ2-7
abundance: NA
d_gene: NA
CDR3nt: TGTGCCAGCAGTTTACGGCCGGGGGTCGGCGAGCAGTACTTC
CDR3aa: CASSLRPGVGEQYF

len: 12
v_gene: TRBV20-1
j_gene: TRBJ1-5
abundance: NA
d_gene: TRBD1
CDR3nt: TGCAGTGCTAGGACAGGGGGTCAGCCCCAGCATTTT
CDR3aa: CSARTGGQPQHF

len: 19
v_gene: TRBV4-1
j_gene: TRBJ2-4
abundance: many
d_gene: TRBD1
CDR3nt: TGCGCCAGCAGCCAAGAGTTAGGGACAGGGATATCGGCCAAAAACATTCAGTACTTC
CDR3aa: CASSQELGTGISAKNIQYF

len: 15
v_gene: TRBV27
j_gene: TRBJ2-1
abundance: many
d_gene: TRBD2
CDR3nt: TGTGCCAGCAGTGACGGGACTAGCGGGAGCAATGAGCAGTTCTTC
CDR3aa: CASSDGTSGSNEQFF

len: 16
v_gene: TRBV10-3
j_gene: TRBJ1-5
abundance: few
d_gene: NA
CDR3nt: TGTGCCATCAGTGAAGGGGGGGGTCAGGGCAATCAGCCCCAGCATTTT
CDR3aa: CAISEGGGQGNQPQHF

len: 15
v_gene: TRBV4-2
j_gene: TRBJ1-1
abundance: many
d_gene: NA
CDR3nt: TGTGCCAGCAGCCAACTCGACAGGTCGAACACTGAAGCTTTCTTT
CDR3aa: CASSQLDRSNTEAFF

len: 13
v_gene: TRBV7-2
j_gene: TRBJ2-7
abundance: many
d_gene: NA
CDR3nt: TGTGCCAGCAGCCGTATTGACAGTAGCGAGCAGTACTTC
CDR3aa: CASSRIDSSEQYF

len: 15
v_gene: TRBV6-6
j_gene: TRBJ2-7
abundance: few
d_gene: NA
CDR3nt: TGTGCCAGTACTCCCAGGCCCCCCGTCGGATACGAGCAGTACTTC
CDR3aa: CASTPRPPVGYEQYF

len: 14
v_gene: TRBV5-5
j_gene: TRBJ2-5
abundance: many
d_gene: TRBD2
CDR3nt: TGTGCCAGCAGCCGCGGGACTATGGAAGAGACCCAGTACTTC
CDR3aa: CASSRGTMEETQYF

len: 17
v_gene: TRBV5-5
j_gene: TRBJ2-7
abundance: few
d_gene: NA
CDR3nt: TGTGCCAGCAGCTTGGTAGTGGGCACGGTCCCTTCATACGAGCAGTACTTC
CDR3aa: CASSLVVGTVPSYEQYF

len: 13
v_gene: TRBV25-1
j_gene: TRBJ2-4
abundance: many
d_gene: NA
CDR3nt: TGTGCCAGCAGCGCAACCAGGGTGGGCATTCAGTACTTC
CDR3aa: CASSATRVGIQYF

len: 16
v_gene: TRBV12-3/TRBV12-4
j_gene: TRBJ1-1
abundance: many
d_gene: TRBD1
CDR3nt: TGTGCCAGCAGTCCCGGGACAGGGGGCTTTGGTCCTGAAGCTTTCTTT
CDR3aa: CASSPGTGGFGPEAFF

len: 14
v_gene: TRBV14
j_gene: TRBJ1-5
abundance: many
d_gene: NA
CDR3nt: TGTGCCAGCAGCCAACAGGGACCCAATCAGCCCCAGCATTTT
CDR3aa: CASSQQGPNQPQHF

len: 12
v_gene: TRBV7-3
j_gene: TRBJ2-3
abundance: few
d_gene: TRBD1
CDR3nt: TGTGCCAGCGCAGGGGGCGCAGATACGCAGTATTTT
CDR3aa: CASAGGADTQYF

len: 12
v_gene: TRBV29-1
j_gene: TRBJ2-5
abundance: many
d_gene: TRBD1
CDR3nt: TGCAGCGTTGACAGGGGGCTTGAGACCCAGTACTTC
CDR3aa: CSVDRGLETQYF

len: 13
v_gene: TRBV29-1
j_gene: TRBJ2-3
abundance: many
d_gene: NA
CDR3nt: TGCAGCGTGGGTCACAGGGGAGGAGATACGCAGTATTTT
CDR3aa: CSVGHRGGDTQYF

len: 18
v_gene: TRBV11-3
j_gene: TRBJ2-1
abundance: many
d_gene: TRBD2
CDR3nt: TGTGCCAGCAGCTCCGTAGGCTGGCTAGCGGGAGGGCCCAATGAGCAGTTCTTC
CDR3aa: CASSSVGWLAGGPNEQFF

len: 14
v_gene: TRBV2
j_gene: TRBJ2-5
abundance: many
d_gene: NA
CDR3nt: TGTGCCAGCAGTGAAGGCCCTGGTCCAGAGACCCAGTACTTC
CDR3aa: CASSEGPGPETQYF

len: 14
v_gene: TRBV28
j_gene: TRBJ1-1
abundance: few
d_gene: NA
CDR3nt: TGTGCCAGTGGGGCAGTTCTCATGAACACTGAAGCTTTCTTT
CDR3aa: CASGAVLMNTEAFF

len: 13
v_gene: TRBV7-2
j_gene: TRBJ1-6
abundance: many
d_gene: NA
CDR3nt: TGTGCCAGCAGCCGCATAGTAAATTCACCCCTCCACTTT
CDR3aa: CASSRIVNSPLHF

len: 17
v_gene: TRBV23-1
j_gene: TRBJ1-5
abundance: NA
d_gene: NA
CDR3nt: TGCGCCAGCAGTCAATCTCTCGCCACCCCTAGCAATCAGCCCCAGCATTTT
CDR3aa: CASSQSLATPSNQPQHF

len: 13
v_gene: TRBV6-5
j_gene: TRBJ2-1
abundance: NA
d_gene: NA
CDR3nt: TGTGCCAGCAGGCTCAGGAGCTACAATGAGCAGTTCTTC
CDR3aa: CASRLRSYNEQFF

len: 15
v_gene: TRBV28
j_gene: TRBJ2-1
abundance: few
d_gene: NA
CDR3nt: TGTGCCAGCAGTACCGGAGCTGCCTCCCCTCCTGAGCAGTTCTTC
CDR3aa: CASSTGAASPPEQFF

len: 15
v_gene: TRBV9
j_gene: TRBJ2-2
abundance: many
d_gene: NA
CDR3nt: TGTGCCAGCAGCGAATGGGGGATCGACACCGGGGAGCTGTTTTTT
CDR3aa: CASSEWGIDTGELFF